What follows are 10 T cell receptor beta chains derived from one specimen sequenced in a study of cytomegalovirus exposure and HLA in healthy donors. It was with 60 Vbeta and 13 Jbeta primers that the PCR ran. Using immunoSEQ multiplex PCR, the repertoire was profiled, and TCRdb retains in-frame clones only, with some absent. This repertoire shows approximately 210,000 clones, roughly four fifths found once; its top ten account for 9.5% to 13%. Material: PBMCs. The receptors derive from a woman aged 45-60 years in good health and CMV-seropositive.

The rearrangement joins TRBV6-1 to TRBJ1-1; TRBD1 matches 8 bases. CDR1 and CDR2 (germline): MNHNS, SASEGT. V was clipped by 4 bases and J by 4 bases; unmatched bases: 8. CDR3 length: 15 amino acids. CDR3 residues: CASSGPGRGRTEAFF. The CDR3 nucleotides are TGTGCCAGCAGTGGTCCGGGCAGGGGGCGCACTGAAGCTTTCTTT.

The chain combines TRBV28 with TRBJ2-7; the match to TRBD1 covers 9 bases. The germline V gene has CDR1 MDHEN and CDR2 SYDVKM. V lost 7 bases and J lost 3; bases outside the gene matches: 4. The CDR3 sequence is 13 residues long. CDR3 DNA: TGTGCCAGCACCGTGGACAGGGGCTACGAGCAGTACTTC. Its translation: CASTVDRGYEQYF.

The J gene is TRBJ1-6, the V gene TRBV15; D is undetermined. Germline loops: CDR1 LNHNV, CDR2 YYDKDF (reference sequence). V lost 0 bases, J lost 5 bases, and 11 bases lay in between. The CDR3 is made up of 16 amino acids. The CDR3 here is CATSRDAYSHNSPLHF. The CDR3 DNA reads TGTGCCACCAGCAGAGATGCCTATTCCCATAATTCACCCCTCCACTTT.

The DNA for the CDR3 is TGTGCCAGCAGCGAGAGGCCCTCACAGGGGCCCCCTTGGGAGCAGTACTTC. Protein: CASSERPSQGPPWEQYF. V usage is TRBV9 and J usage is TRBJ2-7; 7 nucleotides line up with TRBD1. V gave up 3 bases and J gave up 7 bases; unmatched junction bases: 19. CDR1 is SGDLS, CDR2 YYNGEE, per germline. CDR3 size: 17 residues.

The gene calls are TRBV4-2 and TRBJ1-4, with 7 bases lining up with TRBD1. The CDR3 loop spans 14 amino acids. The J segment lost 5 bases and the V segment lost 3 bases, leaving 3 bases of the junction unmatched. Germline lookup yields CDR1 LGHNA and CDR2 YNFKEQ. CDR3 loop: CASSQDRRNEKLFF. As DNA, the CDR3 is TGTGCCAGCAGCCAGGACAGGCGGAATGAAAAACTGTTTTTT.

There are a few counts of this clone. The chain uses TRBV7-2 and TRBJ1-5; D remains ambiguous. The length of the CDR3 is 13 residues. The germline V gene encodes CDR1 SGHTA and CDR2 FQGNSA. Trimming stripped 5 bases from V and 5 bases from J, with 10 bases between. The CDR3 is CASSPQSDQPQHF. The CDR3, as DNA: TGTGCCAGCAGCCCCCAGAGCGATCAGCCCCAGCATTTT.

The chain joins TRBV30 to TRBJ2-3; TRBD2 agrees at 10 bases. J was trimmed by 0 bases and V by 4 bases; bases with no gene match: 10. CDR3 length: 17 amino acids. The V gene's germline CDR1 is GTSNPN and CDR2 SVGIG (reference sequence). The CDR3 nucleotides are TGTGCCTGGACCTTAGCGGGGGGTCCTTCTAGCACAGATACGCAGTATTTT. Translated: CAWTLAGGPSSTDTQYF.

The rearrangement uses TRBV5-4 and TRBJ1-6, with TRBD1 matching over 7 bases. V dropped 4 bases and J dropped 9; count of bases not matched to a gene: 4. CDR1 SGHNT and CDR2 YYREEE come from the germline V gene (reference sequence). The CDR3 is 13 amino acids. CDR3 in DNA: TGTGCCAGCAGCCCTGGACAGGCTTCACCCCTCCACTTT. This codes for CASSPGQASPLHF.

This chain links TRBV9 with TRBJ2-7; possibly TRBD1 for D (6 bases). Germline values: CDR1 SGDLS, CDR2 YYNGEE. This CDR3 region has 15 residues. Trimming removed 3 bases at V and 7 bases at J, with 20 bases between. The DNA of the CDR3 is TGTGCCAGCAGCGCGACGGGGTACTTGAGGGGGGAGCAGTACTTC. Translation gives CASSATGYLRGEQYF.

V gene TRBV5-1 combines with J gene TRBJ1-1; TRBD1 matches 10 bases. Unmatched junction bases numbered 9, after V lost 4 bases and J lost 6 bases. CDR1 and CDR2 from the germline V gene are SGHRS and YFSETQ. CDR3 size: 15 residues. CDR3 sequence reads: CASSGTTGGESEAFF. DNA for the CDR3: TGCGCCAGCAGCGGGACGACAGGGGGCGAATCTGAAGCTTTCTTT.